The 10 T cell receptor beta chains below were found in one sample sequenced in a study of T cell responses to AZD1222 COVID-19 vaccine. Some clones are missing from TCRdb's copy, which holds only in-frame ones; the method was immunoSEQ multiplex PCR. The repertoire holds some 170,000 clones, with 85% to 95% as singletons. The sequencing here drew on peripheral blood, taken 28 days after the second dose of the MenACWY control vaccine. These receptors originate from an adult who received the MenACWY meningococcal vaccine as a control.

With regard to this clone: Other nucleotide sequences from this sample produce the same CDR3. The CDR3 sequence: CASSPGGNYGYTF. Written as DNA, the CDR3 is TGTGCCAGCTCACCAGGAGGGAACTATGGCTACACCTTC. The V gene is TRBV18, the J gene TRBJ1-2; no clear D gene. The CDR3 has 13 residues. Germline CDR1 is KGHSH and CDR2 is LQKENI. V was shortened by 2 bases and J by 2 bases, with 6 bases between the two germline ends.

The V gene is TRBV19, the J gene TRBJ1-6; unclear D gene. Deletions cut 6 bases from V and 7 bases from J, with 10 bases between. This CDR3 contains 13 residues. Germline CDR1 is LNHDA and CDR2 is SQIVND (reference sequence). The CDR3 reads CASRDRGNSPLHF. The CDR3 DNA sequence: TGTGCCAGTAGAGACCGGGGAAATTCACCCCTCCACTTT.

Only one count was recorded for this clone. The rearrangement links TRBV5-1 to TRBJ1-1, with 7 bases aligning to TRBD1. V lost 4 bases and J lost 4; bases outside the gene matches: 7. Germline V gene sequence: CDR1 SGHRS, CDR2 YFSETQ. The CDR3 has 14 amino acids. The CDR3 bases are TGCGCCAGCAGCGGAGTACAGGGGATCACTGAAGCTTTCTTT. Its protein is CASSGVQGITEAFF.

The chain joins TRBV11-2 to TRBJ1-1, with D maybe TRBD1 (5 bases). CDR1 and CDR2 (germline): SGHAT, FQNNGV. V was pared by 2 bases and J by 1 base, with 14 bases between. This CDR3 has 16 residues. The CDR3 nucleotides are TGTGCCAGCAGCTTAAGGGGAAGGGCGGCGAACACTGAAGCTTTCTTT. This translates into CASSLRGRAANTEAFF.

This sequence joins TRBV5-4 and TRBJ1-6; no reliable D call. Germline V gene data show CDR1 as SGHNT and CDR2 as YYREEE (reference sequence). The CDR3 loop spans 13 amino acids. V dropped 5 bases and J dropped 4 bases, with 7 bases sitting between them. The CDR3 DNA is TGTGCCAGCAGGGGCCAGTATAATTCACCCCTCCACTTT. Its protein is CASRGQYNSPLHF.

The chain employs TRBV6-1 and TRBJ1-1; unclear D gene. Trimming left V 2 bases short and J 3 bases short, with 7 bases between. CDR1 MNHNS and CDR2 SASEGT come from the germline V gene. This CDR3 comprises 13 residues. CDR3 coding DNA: TGTGCCAGCAGTGAACACAGTGACACTGAAGCTTTCTTT. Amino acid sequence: CASSEHSDTEAFF.

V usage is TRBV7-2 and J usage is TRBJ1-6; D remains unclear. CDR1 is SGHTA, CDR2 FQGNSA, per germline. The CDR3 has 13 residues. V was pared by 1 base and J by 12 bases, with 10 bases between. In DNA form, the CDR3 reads TGTGCCAGCAGCTTAGGGGAACGGGTACCCCTCCACTTT. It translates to CASSLGERVPLHF.

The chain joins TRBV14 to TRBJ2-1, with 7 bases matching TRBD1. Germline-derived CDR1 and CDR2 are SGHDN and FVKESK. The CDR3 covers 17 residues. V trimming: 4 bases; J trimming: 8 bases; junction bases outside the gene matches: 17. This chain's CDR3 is CASSRLKGDRQGYEQFF. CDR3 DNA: TGTGCCAGCAGCCGACTCAAAGGGGATAGACAGGGATATGAGCAGTTCTTC.

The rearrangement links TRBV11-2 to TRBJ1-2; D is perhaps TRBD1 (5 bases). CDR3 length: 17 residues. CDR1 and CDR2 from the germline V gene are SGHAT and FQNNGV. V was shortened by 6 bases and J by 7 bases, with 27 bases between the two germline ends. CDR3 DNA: TGTGCCAGCAGAAATCCCCAGGGAGGGTCCCGACTATCTGGCTACACCTTC. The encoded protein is CASRNPQGGSRLSGYTF. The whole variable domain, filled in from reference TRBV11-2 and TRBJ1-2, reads EAGVAQSPRYKIIEKRQSVAFWCNPISGHATLYWYQQILGQGPKLLIQFQNNGVVDDSQLPKDRFSAERLKGVDSTLKIQPAKLEDSAVYLCASRNPQGGSRLSGYTFGSGTRLTVV.

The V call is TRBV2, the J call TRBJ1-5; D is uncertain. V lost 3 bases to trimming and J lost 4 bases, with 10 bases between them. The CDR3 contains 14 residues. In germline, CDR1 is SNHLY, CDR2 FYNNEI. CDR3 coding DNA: TGTGCCAGCAGTGAGTCCACCCAAAATCAGCCCCAGCATTTT. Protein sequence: CASSESTQNQPQHF.